The clone carrying this TCR beta chain was observed many times. CDR1 is SGHTA and CDR2 is FQGNSA in the germline V gene. Trimming left V 3 bases short and J 2 bases short, with 2 bases between. The CDR3 length is 12 residues. These data belong to a study of T-cell memory formation after mild COVID-19. TCRdb fed the 5' RACE reads into MiXCR, producing one record per CDR3 protein. The data contain 280,000 or so distinct CDR3 sequences, more than 15% of them singletons. Source material: PBMCs or a T cell subset sorted from them (not recorded which). This receptor was taken from a man aged 18-30 years who had mild COVID-19 (a few samples of this study predate the infection). Cell type and time point are not known. J is TRBJ1-5 and V is TRBV7-2; the D is unclear. In DNA form, the CDR3 reads TGTGCCAGCAGCTTGGGCAATCAGCCCCAGCATTTT. Protein product: CASSLGNQPQHF.